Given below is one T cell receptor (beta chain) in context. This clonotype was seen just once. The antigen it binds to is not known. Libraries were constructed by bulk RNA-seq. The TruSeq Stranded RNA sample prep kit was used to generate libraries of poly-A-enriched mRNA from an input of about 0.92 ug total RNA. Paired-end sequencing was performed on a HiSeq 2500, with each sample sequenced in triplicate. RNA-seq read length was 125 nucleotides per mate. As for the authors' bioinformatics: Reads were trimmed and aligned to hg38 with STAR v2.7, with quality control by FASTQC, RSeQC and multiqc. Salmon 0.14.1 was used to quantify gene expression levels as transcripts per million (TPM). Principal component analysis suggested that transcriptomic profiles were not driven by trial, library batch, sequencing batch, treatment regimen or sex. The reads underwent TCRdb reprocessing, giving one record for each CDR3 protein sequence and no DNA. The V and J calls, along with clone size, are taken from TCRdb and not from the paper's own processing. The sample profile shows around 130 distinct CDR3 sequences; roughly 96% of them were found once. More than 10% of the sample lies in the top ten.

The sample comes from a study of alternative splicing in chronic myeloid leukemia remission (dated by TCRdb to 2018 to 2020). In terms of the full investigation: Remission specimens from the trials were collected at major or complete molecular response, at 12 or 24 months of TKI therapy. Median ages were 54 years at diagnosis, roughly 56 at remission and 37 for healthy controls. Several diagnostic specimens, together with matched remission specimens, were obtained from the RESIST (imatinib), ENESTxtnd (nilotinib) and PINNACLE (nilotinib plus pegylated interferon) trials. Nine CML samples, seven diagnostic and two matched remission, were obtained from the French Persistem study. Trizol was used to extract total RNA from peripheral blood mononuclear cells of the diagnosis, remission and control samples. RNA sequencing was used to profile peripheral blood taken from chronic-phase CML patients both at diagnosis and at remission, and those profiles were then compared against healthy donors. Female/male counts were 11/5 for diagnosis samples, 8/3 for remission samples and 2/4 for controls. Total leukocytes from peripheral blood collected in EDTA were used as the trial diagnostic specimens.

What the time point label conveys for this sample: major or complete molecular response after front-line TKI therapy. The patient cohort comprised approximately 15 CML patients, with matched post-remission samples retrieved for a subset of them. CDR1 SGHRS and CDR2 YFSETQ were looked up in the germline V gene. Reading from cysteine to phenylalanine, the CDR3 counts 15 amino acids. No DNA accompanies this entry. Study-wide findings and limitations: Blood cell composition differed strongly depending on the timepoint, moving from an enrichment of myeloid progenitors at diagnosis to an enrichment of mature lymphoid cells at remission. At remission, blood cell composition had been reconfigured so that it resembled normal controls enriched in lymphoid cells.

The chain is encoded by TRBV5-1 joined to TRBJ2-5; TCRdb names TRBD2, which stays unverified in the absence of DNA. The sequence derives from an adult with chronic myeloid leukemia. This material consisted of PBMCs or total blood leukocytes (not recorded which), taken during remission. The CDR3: CASSLGAVLQETQYF.